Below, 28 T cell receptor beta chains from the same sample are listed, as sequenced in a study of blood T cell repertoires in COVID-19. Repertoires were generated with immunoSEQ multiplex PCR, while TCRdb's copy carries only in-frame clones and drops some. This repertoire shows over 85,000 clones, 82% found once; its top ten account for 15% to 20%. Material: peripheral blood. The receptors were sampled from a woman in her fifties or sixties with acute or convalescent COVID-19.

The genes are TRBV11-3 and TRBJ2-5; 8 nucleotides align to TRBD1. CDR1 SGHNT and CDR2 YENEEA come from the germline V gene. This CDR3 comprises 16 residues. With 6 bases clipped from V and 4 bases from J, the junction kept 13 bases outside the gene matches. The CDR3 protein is CASSYPGQDVIETQYF. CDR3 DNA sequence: TGTGCCAGCAGTTATCCGGGACAGGATGTTATAGAGACCCAGTACTTC.

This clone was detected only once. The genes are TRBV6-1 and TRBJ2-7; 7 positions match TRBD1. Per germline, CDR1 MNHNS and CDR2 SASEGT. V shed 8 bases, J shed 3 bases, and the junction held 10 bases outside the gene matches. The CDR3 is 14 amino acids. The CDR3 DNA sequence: TGTGCCAGCTGGGATGGGACAGTCGTCTACGAGCAGTACTTC. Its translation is CASWDGTVVYEQYF.

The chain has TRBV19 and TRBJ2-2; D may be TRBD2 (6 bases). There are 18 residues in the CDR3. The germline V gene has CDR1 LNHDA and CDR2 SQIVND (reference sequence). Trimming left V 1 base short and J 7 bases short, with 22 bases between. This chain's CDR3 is CASSIASRNWGRIGELFF. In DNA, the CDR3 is TGTGCCAGTAGTATAGCATCGAGGAACTGGGGGAGGATCGGGGAGCTGTTTTTT.

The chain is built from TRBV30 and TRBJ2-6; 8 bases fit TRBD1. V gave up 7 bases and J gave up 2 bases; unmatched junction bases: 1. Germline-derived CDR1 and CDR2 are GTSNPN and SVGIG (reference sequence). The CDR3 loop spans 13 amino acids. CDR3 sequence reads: CALGQAGANVLTF. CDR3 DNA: TGTGCCTTGGGACAGGCTGGGGCCAACGTCCTGACTTTC. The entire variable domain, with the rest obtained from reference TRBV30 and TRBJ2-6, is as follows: SQTIHQWPATLVQPVGSPLSLECTVEGTSNPNLYWYRQAAGRGLQLLFYSVGIGQISSEVPQNLSASRPQDRQFILSSKKLLLSDSGFYLCALGQAGANVLTFGAGSRLTVL.

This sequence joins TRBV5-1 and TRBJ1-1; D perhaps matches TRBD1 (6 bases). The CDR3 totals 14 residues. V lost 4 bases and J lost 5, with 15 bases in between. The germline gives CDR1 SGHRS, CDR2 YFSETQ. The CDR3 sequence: CASSGTGSGTEAFF. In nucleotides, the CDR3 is TGCGCCAGCAGCGGAACAGGGTCGGGGACTGAAGCTTTCTTT.

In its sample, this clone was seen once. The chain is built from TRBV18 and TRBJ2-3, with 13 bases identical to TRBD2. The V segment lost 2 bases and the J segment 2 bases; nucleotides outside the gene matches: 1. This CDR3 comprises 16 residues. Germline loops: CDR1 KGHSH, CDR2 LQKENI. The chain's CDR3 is CASSPGLAGDTDTQYF. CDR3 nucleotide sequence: TGTGCCAGCTCACCAGGACTAGCGGGGGACACAGATACGCAGTATTTT.

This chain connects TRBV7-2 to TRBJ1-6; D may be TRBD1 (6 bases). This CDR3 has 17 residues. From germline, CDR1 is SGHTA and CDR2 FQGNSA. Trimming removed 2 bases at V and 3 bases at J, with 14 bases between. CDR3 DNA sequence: TGTGCCAGCAGCTTATCGAGGGGGGGTCTCTATAATTCACCCCTCCACTTT. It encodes CASSLSRGGLYNSPLHF.

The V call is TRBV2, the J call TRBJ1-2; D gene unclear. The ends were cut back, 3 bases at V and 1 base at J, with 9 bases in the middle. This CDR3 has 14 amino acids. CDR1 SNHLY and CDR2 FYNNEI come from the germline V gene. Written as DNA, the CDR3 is TGTGCCAGCAGTGATGGGCTGGGTAACTATGGCTACACCTTC. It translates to CASSDGLGNYGYTF.

The CDR3 DNA reads TGTGCCAGCAGCCTCGAACGGTGGGCCGATTCACCCCTCCACTTT. It translates to CASSLERWADSPLHF. V usage is TRBV16 and J usage is TRBJ1-6, with D unclear. V was shortened by 4 bases and J by 8 bases, with 15 bases between the two germline ends. The CDR3 has 15 amino acids. The V gene's germline CDR1 is KGHSY and CDR2 FQNENV. Full variable domain (remainder filled in from reference TRBV16 and TRBJ1-6): GEEVAQTPKHLVRGEGQKAKLYCAPIKGHSYVFWYQQVLKNEFKFLISFQNENVFDETGMPKERFSAKCLPNSPCSLEIQATKLEDSAVYFCASSLERWADSPLHFGNGTRLTVT.

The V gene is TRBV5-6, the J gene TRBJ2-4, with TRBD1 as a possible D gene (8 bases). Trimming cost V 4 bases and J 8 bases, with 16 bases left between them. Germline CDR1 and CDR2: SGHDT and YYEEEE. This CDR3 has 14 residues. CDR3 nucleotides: TGTGCCAGCAGCCTAGATACAGGGGGGGACATTCAGTACTTC. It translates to CASSLDTGGDIQYF.

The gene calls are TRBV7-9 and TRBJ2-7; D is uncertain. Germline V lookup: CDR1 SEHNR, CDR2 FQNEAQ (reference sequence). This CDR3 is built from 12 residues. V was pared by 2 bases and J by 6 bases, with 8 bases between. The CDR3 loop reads CASSLQAPEQYF. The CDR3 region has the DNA TGTGCCAGCAGCTTACAGGCACCCGAGCAGTACTTC.

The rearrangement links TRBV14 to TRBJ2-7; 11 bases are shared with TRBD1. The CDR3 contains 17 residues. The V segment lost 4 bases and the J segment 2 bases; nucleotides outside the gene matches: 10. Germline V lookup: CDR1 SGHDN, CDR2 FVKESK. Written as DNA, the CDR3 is TGTGCCAGCAGCCTAAGGGGTCCGGGACAGGGGGCCTACGAGCAGTACTTC. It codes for CASSLRGPGQGAYEQYF.

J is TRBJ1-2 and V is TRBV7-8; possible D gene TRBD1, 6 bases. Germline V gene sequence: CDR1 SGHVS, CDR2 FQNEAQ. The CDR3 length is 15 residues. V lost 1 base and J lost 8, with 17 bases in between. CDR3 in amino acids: CASSLVRSPGAGYTF. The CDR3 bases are TGTGCCAGCAGCTTAGTACGGAGTCCAGGGGCCGGCTACACCTTC.

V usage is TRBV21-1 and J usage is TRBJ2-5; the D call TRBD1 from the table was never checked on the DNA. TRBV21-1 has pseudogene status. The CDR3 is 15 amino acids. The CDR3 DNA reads TGTGCCAGCAGCAAAGAGATTTACAGGTCAGAGACCCAGTACTTC. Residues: CASSKEIYRSETQYF.

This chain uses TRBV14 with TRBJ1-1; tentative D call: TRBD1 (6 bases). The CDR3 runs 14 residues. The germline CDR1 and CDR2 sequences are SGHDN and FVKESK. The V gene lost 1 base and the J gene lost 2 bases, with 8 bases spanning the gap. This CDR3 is CASSQGGHNTEAFF. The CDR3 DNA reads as TGTGCCAGCAGCCAAGGGGGGCACAACACTGAAGCTTTCTTT.

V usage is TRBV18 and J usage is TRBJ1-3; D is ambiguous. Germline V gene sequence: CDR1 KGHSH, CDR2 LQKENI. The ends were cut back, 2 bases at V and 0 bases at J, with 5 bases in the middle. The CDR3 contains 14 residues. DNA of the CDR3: TGTGCCAGCTCACCAGACAACTCTGGAAACACCATATATTTT. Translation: CASSPDNSGNTIYF.

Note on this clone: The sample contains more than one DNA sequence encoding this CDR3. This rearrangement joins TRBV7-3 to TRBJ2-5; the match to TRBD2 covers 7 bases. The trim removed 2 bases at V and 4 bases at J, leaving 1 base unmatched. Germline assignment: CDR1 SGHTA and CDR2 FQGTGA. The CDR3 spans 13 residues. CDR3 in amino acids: CASSLSGGETQYF. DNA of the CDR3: TGTGCCAGCAGCTTATCGGGGGGAGAGACCCAGTACTTC. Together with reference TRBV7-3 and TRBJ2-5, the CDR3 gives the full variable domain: GAGVSQTPSNKVTEKGKYVELRCDPISGHTALYWYRQSLGQGPEFLIYFQGTGAADDSGLPNDRFFAVRPEGSVSTLKIQRTERGDSAVYLCASSLSGGETQYFGPGTRLLVL.

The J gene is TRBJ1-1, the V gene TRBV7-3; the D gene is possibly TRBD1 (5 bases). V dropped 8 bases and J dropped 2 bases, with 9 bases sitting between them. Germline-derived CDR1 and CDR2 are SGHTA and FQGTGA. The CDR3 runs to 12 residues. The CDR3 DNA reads TGTGCCAGCGGCGACAGAAACACTGAAGCTTTCTTT. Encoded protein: CASGDRNTEAFF.

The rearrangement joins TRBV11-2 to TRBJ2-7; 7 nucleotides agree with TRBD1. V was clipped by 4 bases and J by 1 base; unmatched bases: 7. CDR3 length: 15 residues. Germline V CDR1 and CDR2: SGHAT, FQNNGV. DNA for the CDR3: TGTGCCAGCAGCTGGATACGGGACAGATCCTACGAGCAGTACTTC. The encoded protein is CASSWIRDRSYEQYF.

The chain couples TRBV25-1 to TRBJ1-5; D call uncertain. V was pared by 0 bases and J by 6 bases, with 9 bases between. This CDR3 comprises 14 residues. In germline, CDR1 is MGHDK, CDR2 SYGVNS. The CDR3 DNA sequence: TGTGCCAGCAGTGAATATCTCGCCGGTCAGCCCCAGCATTTT. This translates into CASSEYLAGQPQHF.

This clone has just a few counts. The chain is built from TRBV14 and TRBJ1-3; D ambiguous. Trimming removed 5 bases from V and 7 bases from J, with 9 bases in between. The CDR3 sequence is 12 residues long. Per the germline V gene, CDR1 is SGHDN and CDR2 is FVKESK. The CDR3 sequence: CASSAGWNTIYF. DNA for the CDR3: TGTGCCAGCAGCGCGGGGTGGAACACCATATATTTT.

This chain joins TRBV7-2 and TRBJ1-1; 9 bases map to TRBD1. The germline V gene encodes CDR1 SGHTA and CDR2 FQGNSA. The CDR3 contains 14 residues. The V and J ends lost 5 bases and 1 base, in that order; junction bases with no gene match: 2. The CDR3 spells CASSRTGANTEAFF. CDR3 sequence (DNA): TGTGCCAGCAGCCGGACAGGGGCGAACACTGAAGCTTTCTTT.

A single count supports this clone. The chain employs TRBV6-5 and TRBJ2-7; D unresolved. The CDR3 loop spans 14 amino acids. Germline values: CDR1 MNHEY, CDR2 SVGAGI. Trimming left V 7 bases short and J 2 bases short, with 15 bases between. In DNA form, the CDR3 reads TGTGCCAGCACCCCCTCAAGAGGAACCTACGAGCAGTACTTC. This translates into CASTPSRGTYEQYF.

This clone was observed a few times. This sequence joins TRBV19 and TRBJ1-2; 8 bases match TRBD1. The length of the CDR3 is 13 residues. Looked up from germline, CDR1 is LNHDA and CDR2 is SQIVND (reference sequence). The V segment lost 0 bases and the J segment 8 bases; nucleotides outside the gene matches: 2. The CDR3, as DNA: TGTGCCAGTAGTATAGATGGGACAGGAGGCTACACCTTC. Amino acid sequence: CASSIDGTGGYTF. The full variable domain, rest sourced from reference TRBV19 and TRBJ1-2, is DGGITQSPKYLFRKEGQNVTLSCEQNLNHDAMYWYRQDPGQGLRLIYYSQIVNDFQKGDIAEGYSVSREKKESFPLTVTSAQKNPTAFYLCASSIDGTGGYTFGSGTRLTVV.

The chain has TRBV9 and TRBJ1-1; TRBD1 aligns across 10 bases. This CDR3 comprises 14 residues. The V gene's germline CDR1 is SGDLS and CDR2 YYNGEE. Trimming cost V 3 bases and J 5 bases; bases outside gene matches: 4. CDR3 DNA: TGTGCCAGCAGCGAAAGGACAGGGGGTACTGAAGCTTTCTTT. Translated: CASSERTGGTEAFF. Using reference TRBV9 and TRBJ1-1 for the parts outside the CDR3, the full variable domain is DSGVTQTPKHLITATGQRVTLRCSPRSGDLSVYWYQQSLDQGLQFLIQYYNGEERAKGNILERFSAQQFPDLHSELNLSSLELGDSALYFCASSERTGGTEAFFGQGTRLTVV.

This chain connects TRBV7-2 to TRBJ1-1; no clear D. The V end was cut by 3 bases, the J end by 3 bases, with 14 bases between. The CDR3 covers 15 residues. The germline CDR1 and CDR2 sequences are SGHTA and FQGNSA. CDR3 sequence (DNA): TGTGCCAGCAGCTTCCGACCCCGCGGTGACACTGAAGCTTTCTTT. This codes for CASSFRPRGDTEAFF.

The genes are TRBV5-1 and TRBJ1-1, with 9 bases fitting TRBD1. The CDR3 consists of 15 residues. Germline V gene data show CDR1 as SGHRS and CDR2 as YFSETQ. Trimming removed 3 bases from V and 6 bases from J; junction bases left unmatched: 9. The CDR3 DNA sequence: TGCGCCAGCAGCTGGGGCGGGACAGGGCCCTCTGAAGCTTTCTTT. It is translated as CASSWGGTGPSEAFF. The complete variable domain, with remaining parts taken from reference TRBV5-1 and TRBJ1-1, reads KAGVTQTPRYLIKTRGQQVTLSCSPISGHRSVSWYQQTPGQGLQFLFEYFSETQRNKGNFPGRFSGRQFSNSRSEMNVSTLELGDSALYLCASSWGGTGPSEAFFGQGTRLTVV.

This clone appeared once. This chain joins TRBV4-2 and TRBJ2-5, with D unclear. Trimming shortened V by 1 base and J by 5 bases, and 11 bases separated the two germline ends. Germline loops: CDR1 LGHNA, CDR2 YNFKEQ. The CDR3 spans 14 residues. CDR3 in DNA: TGTGCCAGCAGCCAAGGGTCGGCCGGGGAGACCCAGTACTTC. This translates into CASSQGSAGETQYF.